This entry lists 16 T cell receptor beta chains sequenced from one sample in a study of blood T cell repertoires in COVID-19. TCRdb's table, derived via immunoSEQ multiplex PCR, lists solely in-frame clones and lacks some. Of some 120,000 clones listed, around 83% are singletons. Sequenced sample: peripheral blood. These receptors came from an elderly man with active or convalescent COVID-19.

This chain uses TRBV6-5 with TRBJ1-5, with D hard to call. CDR3 length equals 15 residues. V gave up 5 bases and J gave up 6 bases, with 17 bases separating them. Germline values: CDR1 MNHEY, CDR2 SVGAGI. CDR3 in DNA: TGTGCCAGCAGTCTACAAATTGGAGTCGCTCAGCCCCAGCATTTT. Amino acids: CASSLQIGVAQPQHF.

The chain has TRBV30 and TRBJ2-3; D possibly corresponds to TRBD2 (7 bases). CDR1 is GTSNPN and CDR2 is SVGIG in the germline V gene (reference sequence). The CDR3 has 14 residues. V lost 6 bases, J lost 3 bases, and 16 bases lay in between. CDR3 sequence: CACSRGGATDTQYF. The CDR3 DNA reads TGTGCCTGCTCTAGGGGGGGGGCAACAGATACGCAGTATTTT.

Worth noting for this clone: Other DNA sequences of this sample code for an identical CDR3. The chain couples TRBV5-1 to TRBJ1-1; 7 bases agree with TRBD1. The germline CDR1 and CDR2 sequences are SGHRS and YFSETQ. CDR3 length: 14 residues. Unmatched junction bases numbered 5, after V lost 4 bases and J lost 2 bases. CDR3 sequence: CASSPGQQNTEAFF. In DNA form, the CDR3 reads TGCGCCAGCAGCCCGGGACAGCAAAACACTGAAGCTTTCTTT.

The rearrangement uses TRBV3-1 (or the pseudogene TRBV3-2) and TRBJ1-2; 10 nucleotides agree with TRBD1. In germline, CDR1 is LGHDT, CDR2 YNNKEL (reference sequence). CDR3 length equals 14 residues. V shed 0 bases and J 9 bases; nucleotides not matched to a gene: 4. For the CDR3, the DNA is TGTGCCAGCAGCCAAGAGACAGGGGGCTGGTGCTACACCTTC. It encodes CASSQETGGWCYTF.

The CDR3 DNA sequence: TGTGCCAGCAGCCAAGGTACGGGATTGGTGAATGAAGCTTTCTTT. As protein: CASSQGTGLVNEAFF. The chain combines TRBV3-1 (or the pseudogene TRBV3-2) with TRBJ1-1; D gene ambiguous. This CDR3 has 15 residues. Deletions cut 1 base from V and 7 bases from J, with 16 bases between. Germline-derived CDR1 and CDR2 are LGHDT and YNNKEL (reference sequence).

This chain joins TRBV10-2 and TRBJ1-5; 10 bases fit TRBD1. The germline V gene has CDR1 WSHSY and CDR2 SAAADI. The CDR3 has 14 residues. Losses at the gene ends were 4 bases for V and 5 bases for J; bases not matched to a gene: 2. CDR3 in amino acids: CASSGQGADQPQHF. DNA for the CDR3: TGCGCCAGCAGTGGACAGGGGGCCGATCAGCCCCAGCATTTT.

J is TRBJ1-2 and V is TRBV15, with D possibly being TRBD1 (5 bases). The CDR3 consists of 17 residues. CDR1 is LNHNV and CDR2 is YYDKDF in the germline V gene (reference sequence). Trimming removed 0 bases at V and 6 bases at J, with 20 bases between. Here the CDR3 reads CATSRDLSRVGLDGYTF. The CDR3, as DNA: TGTGCCACCAGCAGAGATCTTAGCAGGGTTGGGTTGGATGGCTACACCTTC.

This chain joins TRBV15 and TRBJ1-1; D is perhaps TRBD1 (5 bases). CDR3 length equals 16 residues. Germline values: CDR1 LNHNV, CDR2 YYDKDF (reference sequence). With 1 base removed from V and 6 bases from J, the gap between germline ends came to 18 bases. CDR3 DNA sequence: TGTGCCACCAGCAGAGCCGCGGGGGGGGTGGTTTCTGAAGCTTTCTTT. Amino acids: CATSRAAGGVVSEAFF.

The chain uses TRBV3-1 (or the pseudogene TRBV3-2) and TRBJ1-6, with D hard to call. This CDR3 region has 16 residues. From germline, CDR1 is LGHDT and CDR2 YNNKEL (reference sequence). V lost 0 bases, J lost 1 base, and 7 bases lay in between. CDR3 protein: CASSQDLRSYNSPLHF. CDR3 in DNA: TGTGCCAGCAGCCAAGATCTCAGATCCTATAATTCACCCCTCCACTTT.

The count of this clone is one. The chain links TRBV18 to TRBJ1-1, with 12 positions matching TRBD1. Trimming removed 0 bases from V and 3 bases from J; junction bases left unmatched: 2. The CDR3 is 16 amino acids. Germline CDR1 reads KGHSH; CDR2 reads LQKENI. The CDR3 region has the DNA TGTGCCAGCTCACCACCCGGGACAGGGGGCTACACTGAAGCTTTCTTT. The encoded protein is CASSPPGTGGYTEAFF. The whole variable domain, remainder taken from reference TRBV18 and TRBJ1-1, is NAGVMQNPRHLVRRRGQEARLRCSPMKGHSHVYWYRQLPEEGLKFMVYLQKENIIDESGMPKERFSAEFPKEGPSILRIQQVVRGDSAAYFCASSPPGTGGYTEAFFGQGTRLTVV.

The gene calls are TRBV5-1 and TRBJ1-2; D remains unclear. Per the germline V gene, CDR1 is SGHRS and CDR2 is YFSETQ. V lost 0 bases, J lost 7 bases, and 13 bases lay in between. This CDR3 spans 14 amino acids. CDR3 region: CASSLAPSQGGYTF. The CDR3 bases are TGCGCCAGCAGCTTGGCCCCTAGCCAAGGTGGCTACACCTTC.

This clone occurred a few times. The CDR3 sequence: CASSRGRFAFF. The DNA of the CDR3 is TGTGCCAGCAGCCGCGGGCGATTTGCTTTCTTT. This chain connects TRBV5-6 to TRBJ1-1, with D uncertain. V lost 4 bases and J 11 bases, leaving 12 bases between the germline ends. CDR1 is SGHDT, CDR2 YYEEEE, per germline. The CDR3 length is 11 residues. The entire variable domain, with the rest obtained from reference TRBV5-6 and TRBJ1-1, is as follows: DAGVTQSPTHLIKTRGQQVTLRCSPKSGHDTVSWYQQALGQGPQFIFQYYEEEERQRGNFPDRFSGHQFPNYSSELNVNALLLGDSALYLCASSRGRFAFFGQGTRLTVV.

This clone appeared once. The chain is built from TRBV11-2 and TRBJ2-7, with D tentatively TRBD1 (6 bases). Germline V gives CDR1 SGHAT, CDR2 FQNNGV. Deletions cut 5 bases from V and 3 bases from J, with 11 bases between. This CDR3 is 13 amino acids long. The CDR3: CASSVRTVYEQYF. The CDR3 nucleotides read TGTGCCAGCAGCGTACGGACAGTCTACGAGCAGTACTTC.

CDR3 sequence (DNA): TGTGCCAGTACCATGGTGTCAGGGGGCCAACAGCCCCAGCATTTT. Amino acid sequence: CASTMVSGGQQPQHF. The chain joins TRBV19 to TRBJ1-5; 8 nucleotides line up with TRBD1. This CDR3 region has 15 residues. Germline V gene lookup returns CDR1 LNHDA and CDR2 SQIVND (reference sequence). V lost 7 bases, J lost 7 bases, and 12 bases stayed unmatched.

The chain couples TRBV9 to TRBJ2-1; tentatively, D is TRBD2 (6 bases). Germline loops: CDR1 SGDLS, CDR2 YYNGEE. The CDR3 contains 11 residues. Deletions cut 3 bases from V and 10 bases from J, with 8 bases between. CDR3 DNA: TGTGCCAGCAGCGCTGGGGGGGAGCAGTTCTTC. Residues: CASSAGGEQFF. Combining the CDR3 with reference TRBV9 and TRBJ2-1 gives the whole variable domain DSGVTQTPKHLITATGQRVTLRCSPRSGDLSVYWYQQSLDQGLQFLIQYYNGEERAKGNILERFSAQQFPDLHSELNLSSLELGDSALYFCASSAGGEQFFGPGTRLTVL.

The chain combines TRBV18 with TRBJ1-1; 8 bases are a match to TRBD1. The CDR3 is made up of 15 amino acids. CDR1 is KGHSH, CDR2 LQKENI, per germline. V lost 3 bases, J lost 1 base, and 4 bases stayed unmatched. CDR3 sequence: CASSPQGAGNTEAFF. The CDR3 coding sequence is TGTGCCAGCTCACCCCAGGGGGCAGGGAACACTGAAGCTTTCTTT.